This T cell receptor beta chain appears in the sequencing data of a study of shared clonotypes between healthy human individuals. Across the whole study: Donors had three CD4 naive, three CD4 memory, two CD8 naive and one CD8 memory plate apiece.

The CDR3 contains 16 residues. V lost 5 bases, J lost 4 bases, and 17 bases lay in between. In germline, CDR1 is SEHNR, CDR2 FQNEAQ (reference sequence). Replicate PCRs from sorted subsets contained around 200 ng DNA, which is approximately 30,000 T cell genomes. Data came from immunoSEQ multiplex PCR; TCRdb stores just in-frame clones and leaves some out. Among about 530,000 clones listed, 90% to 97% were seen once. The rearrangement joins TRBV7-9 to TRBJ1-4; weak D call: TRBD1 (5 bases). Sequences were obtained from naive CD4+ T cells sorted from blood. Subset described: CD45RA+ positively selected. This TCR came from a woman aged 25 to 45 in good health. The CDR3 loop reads CASSMSLGGYNEKLFF. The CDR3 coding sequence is TGTGCCAGCAGCATGTCCCTGGGGGGTTATAATGAAAAACTGTTTTTT.